Reported below is one T cell receptor (beta chain). Its antigen is unknown. One end of the junction is discordant with germline, which a read error may explain. The sample is drawn from a study of identical twins (dated by TCRdb to about 2016). For context, the study as a whole: TCR alpha and beta repertoires from monozygotic twins, unrelated adults of various ages and cord blood were deep-sequenced to test whether fetal clonotypes persist. To rule out contamination, replicate twin experiments were performed at different times with different library preparation protocols. Overall study results and their limits: Recombination models systematically underestimated out-of-frame TCR alpha sharing in monozygotic twins but agreed with sharing between unrelated individuals. Excess twin sharing in beta out-of-frame sequences was weaker because fewer shared sequences lowered the signal-to-noise ratio. Out-of-frame TCR alpha sequences shared between twins showed an excess of low generation-probability sequences compared with coincidental sharing between unrelated individuals. Fewer insertions were carried by abundant cord blood beta clonotypes; a weaker similar trend was observed in young adult naive repertoires, while no such trend was observed in memory repertoires. Because the same donors could not be followed over many years, conclusions were based on cross-sectional statistical analysis. Invariant T cells such as MAIT and iNKT could partly confound zero-insertion analyses, although diverse VJ usage argued against such confounding for most clonotypes.

Library preparation used 5' RACE. Sequencer: Illumina HiSeq 2000. Template switching added a universal primer binding site, and the final cDNA carried a unique molecular identifier that allowed TCR cDNA molecules to be counted accurately. Specific primers in the conserved constant-segment region were used to synthesize first-strand cDNA for TCR alpha and beta chains. Each cDNA library was double barcoded, with a SMART-Mk sample barcode plus Illumina barcodes, to control for contamination. TruSeq adapter sequences, together with Illumina sample barcodes, were added in two successive PCR steps. The Illumina HiSeq platform was used with custom primers to sequence TCR alpha and beta cDNA libraries. Per the source publication's procedure: Unique molecular identifiers were extracted from raw reads with MiGEC, and CDR3 positions were determined with MiXCR. For each individual, recombination models were inferred using an EM algorithm with the repgenHMM and IGoR tools. The analysis of shared clonotypes was done with the tcR package in R, with sharing normalized by the product of cloneset sizes. To study raw recombination without the effects of thymic and clonal selection, out-of-frame nonproductive sequences were analyzed. The public sequencing data were trimmed at Q25 with fastp and processed into clonotypes with MiXCR by TCRdb, which kept only in-frame beta chains. One record per CDR3 amino acid sequence lists the most common genes and DNA. The V and J calls were not made by the authors but by TCRdb's processing. The sample profile shows 500,000 to 650,000 distinct CDR3 sequences; roughly 6.6% of them were found once. Together, the top ten hold about 1.5% of the sample.

Every donor in the study was a healthy Caucasian. Three pairs of female monozygotic twins, all aged about 18 to 29 years, were included in the twin cohort. RNA for TCR libraries was isolated from peripheral blood mononuclear cells. Spanning cysteine to phenylalanine, the CDR3 consists of 18 amino acids. Kept here is only the CDR3 DNA, which spans 54 bases and is read in frame from base 1. These data were also filed under a second study, of yellow fever vaccine responses in identical twins. As the second paper documents: The T cell response to vaccination in identical twins was reported by the authors to appear partly convergent and partly personalized. In identical twins, the study followed T cell clones that responded to the vaccine with precision.

The sample taken for sequencing was PBMCs. This chain is built from TRBV12-3 or TRBV12-4 and TRBJ2-1, with 10 central nucleotides matching TRBD2. This clonotype was obtained from a woman between 18 and 29 years old in good health. The DNA reads TGTGCCTGCAGTAGGGGTCTAGCGGGAGTGAGCTCCTACAATGAGCAGTTCTTC. It specifies CACSRGLAGVSSYNEQFF.